The 2 T cell receptor beta chains below all came from one sample that was sequenced in a study of T cell responses to AZD1222 COVID-19 vaccine. Profiled with immunoSEQ multiplex PCR; TCRdb holds only in-frame clones, not every one. Of about 59,000 clones in the sample, roughly 87% were seen once. The material sequenced was peripheral blood, taken 28 days after the second AZD1222 dose. All receptors come from an adult who received the AZD1222 COVID-19 vaccine.

The rearrangement uses TRBV19 and TRBJ2-1; TRBD2 matches 10 bases. Germline V gene sequence: CDR1 LNHDA, CDR2 SQIVND (reference sequence). V trimming: 7 bases; J trimming: 7 bases; junction bases outside the gene matches: 19. This CDR3 is built from 18 residues. The CDR3 nucleotides read TGTGCCAGTATTCGAGGGGAAACTAGCGGGGCCTCTACGAATGAGCAGTTCTTC. Translated: CASIRGETSGASTNEQFF.

The gene calls are TRBV3-1 (or the pseudogene TRBV3-2) and TRBJ2-5; possible D gene TRBD2, 6 bases. Trimming pared 1 base from V and 5 bases from J, leaving 14 bases between. The V gene's germline CDR1 is LGHDT and CDR2 YNNKEL (reference sequence). CDR3 length equals 15 residues. CDR3 protein: CASSQGVRGGETQYF. CDR3 nucleotides: TGTGCCAGCAGCCAAGGGGTGCGGGGAGGTGAGACCCAGTACTTC.